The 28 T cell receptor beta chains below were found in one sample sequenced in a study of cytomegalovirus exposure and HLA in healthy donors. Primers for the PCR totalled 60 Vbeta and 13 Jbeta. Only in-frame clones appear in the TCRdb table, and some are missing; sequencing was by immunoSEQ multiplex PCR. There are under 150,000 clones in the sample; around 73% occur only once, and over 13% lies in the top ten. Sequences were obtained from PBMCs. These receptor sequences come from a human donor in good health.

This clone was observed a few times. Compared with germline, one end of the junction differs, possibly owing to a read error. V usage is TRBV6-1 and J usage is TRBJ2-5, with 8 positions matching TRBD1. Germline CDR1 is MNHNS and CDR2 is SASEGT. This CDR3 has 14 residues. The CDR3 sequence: CATSPGQDQETQYF. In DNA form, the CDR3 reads TGTGCCACCAGTCCGGGACAGGACCAAGAGACCCAGTACTTC.

CDR3: CASSQDGQGAYEQYF. CDR3 bases: TGCGCCAGCAGCCAAGATGGGCAGGGGGCCTACGAGCAGTACTTC. This chain connects TRBV4-1 to TRBJ2-5, with 7 bases lining up with TRBD1. The J call may be faulty, since TRBJ2-7 better matches the DNA end. Looked up from germline, CDR1 is MGHRA and CDR2 is YSYEKL. This CDR3 comprises 15 residues.

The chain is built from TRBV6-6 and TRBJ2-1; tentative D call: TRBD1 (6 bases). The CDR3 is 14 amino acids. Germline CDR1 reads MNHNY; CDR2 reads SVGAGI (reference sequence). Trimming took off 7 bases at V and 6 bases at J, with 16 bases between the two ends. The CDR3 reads CASTQGLASNEQFF. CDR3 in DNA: TGTGCCAGCACCCAGGGGCTAGCCAGCAATGAGCAGTTCTTC.

CDR3 bases: TGTGCCAGCAGCTTCTTAACAGGGGCCATCAAAGAGACCCAGTACTTC. Amino acid sequence: CASSFLTGAIKETQYF. The chain carries TRBV7-2 and TRBJ2-5; 7 bases agree with TRBD1. Looked up from germline, CDR1 is SGHTA and CDR2 is FQGNSA. V lost 3 bases, J lost 3 bases, and 10 bases stayed unmatched. This CDR3 has 16 amino acids.

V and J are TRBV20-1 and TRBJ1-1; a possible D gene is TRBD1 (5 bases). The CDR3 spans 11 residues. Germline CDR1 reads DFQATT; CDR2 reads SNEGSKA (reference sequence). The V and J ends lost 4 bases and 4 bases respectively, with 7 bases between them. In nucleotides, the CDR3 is TGCAGTGCTACAGGGTCCACTGAAGCTTTCTTT. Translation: CSATGSTEAFF.

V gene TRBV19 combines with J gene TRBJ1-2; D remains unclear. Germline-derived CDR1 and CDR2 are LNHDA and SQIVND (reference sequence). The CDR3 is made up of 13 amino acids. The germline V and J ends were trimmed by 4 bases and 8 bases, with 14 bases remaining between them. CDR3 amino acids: CASSSGVSLGYTF. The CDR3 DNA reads TGTGCCAGTAGTAGCGGGGTTTCGCTCGGCTACACCTTC.

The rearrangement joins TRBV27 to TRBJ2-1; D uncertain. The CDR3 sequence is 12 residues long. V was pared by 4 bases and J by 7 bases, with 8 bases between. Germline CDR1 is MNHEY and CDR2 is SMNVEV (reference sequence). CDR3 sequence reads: CASSSPLNEQFF. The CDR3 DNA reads TGTGCCAGCAGTTCCCCTCTAAATGAGCAGTTCTTC.

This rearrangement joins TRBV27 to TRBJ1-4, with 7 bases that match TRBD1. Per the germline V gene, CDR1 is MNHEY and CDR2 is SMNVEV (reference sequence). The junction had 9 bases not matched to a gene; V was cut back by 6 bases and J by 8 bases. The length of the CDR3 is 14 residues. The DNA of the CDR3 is TGTGCCAGCAGGGCACAGGGGATTGGGGAAAAACTGTTTTTT. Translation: CASRAQGIGEKLFF.

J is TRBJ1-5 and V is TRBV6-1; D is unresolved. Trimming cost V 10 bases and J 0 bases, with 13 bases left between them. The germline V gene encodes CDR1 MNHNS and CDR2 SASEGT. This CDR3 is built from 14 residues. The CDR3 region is CAIDSGLSNQPQHF. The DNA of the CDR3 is TGTGCCATCGATTCAGGACTTAGCAATCAGCCCCAGCATTTT.

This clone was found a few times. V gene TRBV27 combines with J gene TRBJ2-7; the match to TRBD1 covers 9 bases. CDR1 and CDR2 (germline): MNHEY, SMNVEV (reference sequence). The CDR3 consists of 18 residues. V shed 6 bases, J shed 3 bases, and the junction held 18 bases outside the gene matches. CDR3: CASRRGPNVGTGNYEQYF. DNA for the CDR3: TGTGCCAGCAGGCGAGGTCCAAACGTCGGGACAGGGAACTACGAGCAGTACTTC.

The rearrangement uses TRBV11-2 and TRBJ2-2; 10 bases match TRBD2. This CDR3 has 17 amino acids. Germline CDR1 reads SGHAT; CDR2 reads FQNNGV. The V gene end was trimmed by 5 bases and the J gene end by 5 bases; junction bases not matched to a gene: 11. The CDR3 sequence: CASSPLTAGGVTGELFF. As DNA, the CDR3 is TGTGCCAGCAGCCCGCTTACAGCGGGAGGGGTTACCGGGGAGCTGTTTTTT.

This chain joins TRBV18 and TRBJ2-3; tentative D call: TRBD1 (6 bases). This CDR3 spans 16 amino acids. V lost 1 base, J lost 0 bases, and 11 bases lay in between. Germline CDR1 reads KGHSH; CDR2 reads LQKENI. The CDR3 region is CASSPRQAGSTDTQYF. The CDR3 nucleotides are TGTGCCAGCTCACCACGACAGGCGGGTAGCACAGATACGCAGTATTTT.

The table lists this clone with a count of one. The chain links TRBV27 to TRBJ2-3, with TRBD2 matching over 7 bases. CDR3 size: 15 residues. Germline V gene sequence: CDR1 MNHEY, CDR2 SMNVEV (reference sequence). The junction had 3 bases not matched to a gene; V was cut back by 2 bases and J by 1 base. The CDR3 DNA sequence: TGTGCCAGCAGTTTAGATGCGGGGGGCACAGATACGCAGTATTTT. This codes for CASSLDAGGTDTQYF.

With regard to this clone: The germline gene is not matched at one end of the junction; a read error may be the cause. CDR3 DNA sequence: TGTGCCAGCAGCCTCGGGACTGTTGGGGGGCTGTTTTTT. Its protein is CASSLGTVGGLFF. This chain uses TRBV27 with TRBJ2-2; perhaps TRBD2 as D (6 bases). CDR3 length equals 13 residues. Germline CDR1 reads MNHEY; CDR2 reads SMNVEV (reference sequence).

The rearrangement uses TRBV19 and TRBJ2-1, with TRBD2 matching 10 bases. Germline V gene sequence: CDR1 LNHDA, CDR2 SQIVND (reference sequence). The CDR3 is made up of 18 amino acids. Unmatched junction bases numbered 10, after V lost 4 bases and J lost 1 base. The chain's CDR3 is CASSTPFRTSGSYNEQFF. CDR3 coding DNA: TGTGCCAGTAGTACCCCCTTCAGGACTAGCGGTTCCTACAATGAGCAGTTCTTC.

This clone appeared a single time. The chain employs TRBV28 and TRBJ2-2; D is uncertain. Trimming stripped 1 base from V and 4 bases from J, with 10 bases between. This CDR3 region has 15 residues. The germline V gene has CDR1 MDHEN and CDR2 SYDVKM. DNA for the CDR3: TGTGCCAGCAGTTTATATAAAATCTTCACCGGGGAGCTGTTTTTT. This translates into CASSLYKIFTGELFF.

The CDR3 sequence is CASKQGPYSYGYTF. CDR3 bases: TGTGCCAGCAAACAGGGCCCCTACTCCTATGGCTACACCTTC. The chain combines TRBV11-2 with TRBJ1-2; tentative D call: TRBD1 (6 bases). The germline CDR1 and CDR2 sequences are SGHAT and FQNNGV. Trimming left V 7 bases short and J 4 bases short, with 16 bases between. This CDR3 comprises 14 residues.

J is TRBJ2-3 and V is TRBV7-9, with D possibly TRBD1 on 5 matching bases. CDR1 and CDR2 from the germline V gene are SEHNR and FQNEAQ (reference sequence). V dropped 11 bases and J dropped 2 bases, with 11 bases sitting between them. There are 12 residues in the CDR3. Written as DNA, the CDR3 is TGTGCCTGCCCGGACAACACAGATACGCAGTATTTT. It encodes CACPDNTDTQYF.

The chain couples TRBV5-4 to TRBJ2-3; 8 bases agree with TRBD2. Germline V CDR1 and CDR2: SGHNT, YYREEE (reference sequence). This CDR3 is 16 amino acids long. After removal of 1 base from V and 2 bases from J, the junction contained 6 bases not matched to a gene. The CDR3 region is CASSLRAGGLTDTQYF. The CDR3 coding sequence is TGTGCCAGCAGCTTGAGGGCGGGAGGACTCACAGATACGCAGTATTTT.

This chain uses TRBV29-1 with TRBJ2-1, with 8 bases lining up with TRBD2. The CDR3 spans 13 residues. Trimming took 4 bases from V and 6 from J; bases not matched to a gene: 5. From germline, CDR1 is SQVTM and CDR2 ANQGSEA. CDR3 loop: CSVAGGGFNEQFF. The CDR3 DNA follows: TGCAGCGTTGCGGGAGGGGGATTCAATGAGCAGTTCTTC.

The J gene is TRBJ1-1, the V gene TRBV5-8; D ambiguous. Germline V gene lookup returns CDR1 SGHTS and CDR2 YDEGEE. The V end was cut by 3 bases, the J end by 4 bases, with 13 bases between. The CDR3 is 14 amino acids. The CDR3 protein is CASSYDRGGTEAFF. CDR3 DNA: TGTGCCAGCAGCTACGACCGGGGTGGCACTGAAGCTTTCTTT. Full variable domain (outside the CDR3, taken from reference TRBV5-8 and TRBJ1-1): EAGVTQSPTHLIKTRGQQATLRCSPISGHTSVYWYQQALGLGLQFLLWYDEGEERNRGNFPPRFSGRQFPNYSSELNVNALELEDSALYLCASSYDRGGTEAFFGQGTRLTVV.

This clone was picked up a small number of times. CDR3 in amino acids: CASSSYRDLAKNIQYF. The CDR3 DNA sequence: TGTGCCAGCAGCTCGTACAGGGACCTAGCCAAAAACATTCAGTACTTC. The chain employs TRBV7-9 and TRBJ2-4; TRBD1 is a possible D gene (6 bases). This CDR3 is 16 amino acids long. The ends were cut back, 4 bases at V and 0 bases at J, with 13 bases in the middle. CDR1 is SEHNR, CDR2 FQNEAQ, per germline (reference sequence).

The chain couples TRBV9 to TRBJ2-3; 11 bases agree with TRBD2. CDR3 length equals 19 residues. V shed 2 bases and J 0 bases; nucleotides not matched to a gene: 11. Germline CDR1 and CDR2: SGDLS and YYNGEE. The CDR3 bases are TGTGCCAGCAGCGTCCCCTTAGCGGGAGGGACTCGAAGCACAGATACGCAGTATTTT. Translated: CASSVPLAGGTRSTDTQYF.

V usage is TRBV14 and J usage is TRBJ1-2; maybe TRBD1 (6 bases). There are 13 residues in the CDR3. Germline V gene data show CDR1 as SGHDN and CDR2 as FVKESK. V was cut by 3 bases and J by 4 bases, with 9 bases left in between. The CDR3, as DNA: TGTGCCAGCAGCCAGGGCAGGGGCTATGGCTACACCTTC. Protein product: CASSQGRGYGYTF.

The CDR3 region is CARQGINTEAFF. The CDR3 nucleotides read TGTGCCAGACAGGGTATAAACACTGAAGCTTTCTTT. V and J are TRBV2 and TRBJ1-1; a weak D match, TRBD1 (6 bases). Germline V lookup: CDR1 SNHLY, CDR2 FYNNEI. The CDR3 length is 12 residues. V dropped 9 bases and J dropped 2 bases, with 10 bases sitting between them.

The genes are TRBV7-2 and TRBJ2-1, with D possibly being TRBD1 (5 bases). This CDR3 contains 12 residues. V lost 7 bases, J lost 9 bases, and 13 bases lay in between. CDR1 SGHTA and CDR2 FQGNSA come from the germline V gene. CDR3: CASKSPQGEQFF. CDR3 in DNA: TGTGCCAGCAAATCGCCCCAGGGTGAGCAGTTCTTC.

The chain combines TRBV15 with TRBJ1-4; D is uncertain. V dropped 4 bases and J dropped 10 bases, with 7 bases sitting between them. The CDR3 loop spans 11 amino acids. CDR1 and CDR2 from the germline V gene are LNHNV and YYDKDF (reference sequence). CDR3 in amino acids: CATSNEIKLFF. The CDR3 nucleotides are TGTGCCACCAGCAATGAGATAAAACTGTTTTTT.

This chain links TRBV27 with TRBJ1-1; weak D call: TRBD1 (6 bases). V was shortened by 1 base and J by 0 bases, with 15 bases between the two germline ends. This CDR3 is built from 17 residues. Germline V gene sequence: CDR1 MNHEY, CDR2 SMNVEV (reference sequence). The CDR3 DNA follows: TGTGCCAGCAGTTTATGGGCAGGGGTGGACGTGAACACTGAAGCTTTCTTT. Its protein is CASSLWAGVDVNTEAFF.